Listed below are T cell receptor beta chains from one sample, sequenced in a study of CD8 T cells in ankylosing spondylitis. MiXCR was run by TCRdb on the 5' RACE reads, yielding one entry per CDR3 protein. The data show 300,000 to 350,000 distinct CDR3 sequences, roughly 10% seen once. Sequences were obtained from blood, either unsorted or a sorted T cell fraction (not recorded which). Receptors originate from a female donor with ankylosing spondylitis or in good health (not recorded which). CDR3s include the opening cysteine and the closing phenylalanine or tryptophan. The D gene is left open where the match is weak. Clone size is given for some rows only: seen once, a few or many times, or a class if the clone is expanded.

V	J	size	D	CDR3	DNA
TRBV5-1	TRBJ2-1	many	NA	CASSLENSGHEQFF	TGCGCCAGCAGCTTGGAAAACTCGGGACATGAGCAGTTCTTC
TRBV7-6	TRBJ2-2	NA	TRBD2	CASSSVGLGVDTGELFF	TGTGCCAGCAGCTCCGTGGGACTAGGGGTCGACACCGGGGAGCTGTTTTTT
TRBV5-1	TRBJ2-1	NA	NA	CASSGDFVGEQFF	TGCGCCAGCAGCGGGGACTTCGTCGGGGAGCAGTTCTTC
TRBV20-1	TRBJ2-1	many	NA	CSARGSGSSSYNEQFF	TGCAGTGCTAGAGGTAGCGGATCAAGCTCCTACAATGAGCAGTTCTTC
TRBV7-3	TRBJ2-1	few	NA	CASSLPPDEQFF	TGTGCCAGCAGCTTACCTCCTGATGAGCAGTTCTTC
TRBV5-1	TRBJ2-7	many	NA	CASSSGLKTYEQYF	TGCGCCAGCAGCTCTGGACTGAAGACCTACGAGCAGTACTTC
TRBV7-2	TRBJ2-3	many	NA	CASVTWGDTQYF	TGTGCCAGCGTCACGTGGGGAGATACGCAGTATTTT
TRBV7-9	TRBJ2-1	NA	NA	CASSFEQRLFLNNEQFF	TGTGCCAGCAGCTTTGAACAGCGACTATTCCTCAACAATGAGCAGTTCTTC
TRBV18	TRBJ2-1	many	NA	CASSPPGEQFF	TGTGCCAGCTCACCACCGGGGGAGCAGTTCTTC
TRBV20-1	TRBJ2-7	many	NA	CSARVEQSSYEQYF	TGCAGTGCTAGAGTCGAGCAGAGCTCCTACGAGCAGTACTTC
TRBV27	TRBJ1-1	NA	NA	CASSPESWGKNTEAFF	TGTGCCAGCAGCCCCGAGTCTTGGGGGAAAAACACTGAAGCTTTCTTT
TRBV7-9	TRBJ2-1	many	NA	CASSPGTVGEEQFF	TGTGCCAGCAGCCCCGGTACCGTAGGGGAAGAGCAGTTCTTC
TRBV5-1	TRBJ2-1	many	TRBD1	CASSLERTGIVRSYNEQFF	TGCGCCAGCAGCTTGGAGCGGACAGGGATCGTAAGGTCCTACAATGAGCAGTTCTTC
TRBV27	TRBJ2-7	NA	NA	CASSLSRGFSYEQYF	TGTGCCAGCAGTTTGTCAAGGGGGTTCTCCTACGAGCAGTACTTC
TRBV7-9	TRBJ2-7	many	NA	CASSLALGHEQYF	TGTGCCAGCAGCTTAGCCCTCGGCCACGAGCAGTACTTC
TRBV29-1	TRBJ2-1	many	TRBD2	CSGRLAGALKGQFF	TGCAGCGGCCGCCTAGCGGGAGCCCTTAAGGGGCAGTTCTTC
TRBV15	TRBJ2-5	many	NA	CATSSGPRRQETQYF	TGTGCCACCAGCAGCGGACCTCGGCGTCAAGAGACCCAGTACTTC
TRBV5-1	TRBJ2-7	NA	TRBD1	CARTRTGGYEQYF	TGCGCCAGAACAAGGACAGGGGGCTACGAGCAGTACTTC
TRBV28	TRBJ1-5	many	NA	CASSPRLTGGNQPQHF	TGTGCCAGCAGTCCGCGACTGACTGGGGGCAATCAGCCCCAGCATTTT
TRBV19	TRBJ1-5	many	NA	CASKGLRQPQHF	TGTGCCAGTAAAGGGTTGCGTCAGCCCCAGCATTTT
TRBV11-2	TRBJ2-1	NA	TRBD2	CAGSLRTSGANEQFF	TGTGCCGGCAGCCTGCGGACTAGCGGGGCCAATGAGCAGTTCTTC
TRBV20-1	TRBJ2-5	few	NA	CSAGRPGGVWKTQYF	TGCAGTGCCGGGAGGCCAGGGGGCGTTTGGAAGACCCAGTACTTC
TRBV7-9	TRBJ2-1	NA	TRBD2	CASSFRTSGRRDEQFF	TGTGCCAGCAGCTTTCGGACTAGCGGGAGGAGAGATGAGCAGTTCTTC
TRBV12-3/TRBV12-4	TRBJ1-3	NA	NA	CASSFPMTISGNTIYF	TGTGCCAGCAGTTTCCCGATGACGATCTCTGGAAACACCATATATTTT
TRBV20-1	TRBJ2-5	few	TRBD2	CSTGGGQETQYF	TGCAGTACCGGGGGGGGCCAAGAGACCCAGTACTTC
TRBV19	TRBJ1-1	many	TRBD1	CASSIVGQGNTEAFF	TGTGCCAGTAGTATAGTCGGACAGGGGAACACTGAAGCTTTCTTT
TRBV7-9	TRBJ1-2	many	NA	CASSPGFGYTF	TGTGCCAGCAGCCCTGGCTTTGGCTACACCTTC
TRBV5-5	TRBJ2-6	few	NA	CASSLAGFSGANVLTF	TGTGCCAGCAGCTTGGCCGGGTTCTCTGGGGCCAACGTCCTGACTTTC
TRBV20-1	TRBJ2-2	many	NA	CSARDRDIATGELFF	TGCAGTGCTCGGGACCGGGACATTGCCACCGGGGAGCTGTTTTTT
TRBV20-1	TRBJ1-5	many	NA	CSASGGTNQPQHF	TGCAGTGCTAGCGGAGGGACCAATCAGCCCCAGCATTTT
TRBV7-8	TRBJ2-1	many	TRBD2	CASSPGWGLAGGRNEQFF	TGTGCCAGCAGTCCCGGATGGGGACTAGCGGGGGGAAGGAATGAGCAGTTCTTC
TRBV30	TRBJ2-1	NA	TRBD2	CAWSKTSGSYNEQFF	TGTGCCTGGAGTAAGACTAGCGGGAGTTACAATGAGCAGTTCTTC
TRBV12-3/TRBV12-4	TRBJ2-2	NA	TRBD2	CTSSRPGLAGGGTGELFF	TGTACCAGCAGCCGCCCGGGACTAGCGGGAGGAGGGACCGGGGAGCTGTTTTTT
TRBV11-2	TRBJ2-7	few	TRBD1	CASSLRGPRSLSSYEQYF	TGTGCCAGCAGCTTAAGGGGGCCCCGAAGCCTAAGCTCCTACGAGCAGTACTTC
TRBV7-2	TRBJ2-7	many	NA	CASSPSGLLYEQYF	TGTGCCAGCAGCCCAAGCGGGTTACTCTACGAGCAGTACTTC
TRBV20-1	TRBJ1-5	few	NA	CSARVTGPNQPQHF	TGCAGTGCTAGAGTTACAGGGCCCAATCAGCCCCAGCATTTT
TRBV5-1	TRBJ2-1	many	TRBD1	CASSTRGTGMNEQFF	TGCGCCAGCAGCACGCGCGGGACAGGGATGAATGAGCAGTTCTTC
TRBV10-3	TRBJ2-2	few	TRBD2	CAIRSGTANTGELFF	TGTGCCATCAGGAGCGGGACGGCGAACACCGGGGAGCTGTTTTTT
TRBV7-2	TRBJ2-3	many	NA	CASSPLQDTQYF	TGTGCCAGCAGCCCATTACAAGATACGCAGTATTTT
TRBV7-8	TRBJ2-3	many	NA	CASSSLQRTDTQYF	TGTGCCAGCAGTTCTTTACAGCGCACAGATACGCAGTATTTT
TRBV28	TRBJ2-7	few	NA	CASKGRGQTYEQYF	TGTGCCAGCAAAGGCAGGGGACAAACATACGAGCAGTACTTC
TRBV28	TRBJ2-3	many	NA	CASRGGERTDTQYF	TGTGCCAGCAGAGGCGGGGAGCGCACAGATACGCAGTATTTT
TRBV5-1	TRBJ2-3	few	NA	CASSLARGGRPDTQYF	TGCGCCAGCAGCTTGGCTCGCGGGGGCCGGCCAGATACGCAGTATTTT
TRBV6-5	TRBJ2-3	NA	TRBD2	CASSYLGRAGGDTQYF	TGTGCCAGCAGTTACTTAGGGAGGGCCGGGGGTGATACGCAGTATTTT
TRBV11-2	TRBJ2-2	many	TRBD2	CASSLLLAGVTGELFF	TGTGCCAGCAGCTTATTACTAGCGGGAGTCACCGGGGAGCTGTTTTTT
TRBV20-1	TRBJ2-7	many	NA	CSAPQGNSYEQYF	TGCAGTGCGCCTCAGGGAAACTCCTACGAGCAGTACTTC
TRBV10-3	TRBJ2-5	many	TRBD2	CAISDSTAGEQQTQYF	TGTGCCATCAGTGACTCCACGGCGGGAGAGCAACAGACCCAGTACTTC
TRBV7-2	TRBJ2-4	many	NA	CASRSPQDGAKNIQYF	TGTGCCAGCAGATCACCCCAGGACGGTGCCAAAAACATTCAGTACTTC
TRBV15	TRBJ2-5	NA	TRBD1	CATSKPLGTGIKETQYF	TGTGCCACCAGCAAGCCCCTTGGGACAGGGATTAAAGAGACCCAGTACTTC